This T cell receptor (beta chain) was retrieved from a study of T-cell reconstitution after alpha-beta-depleted transplantation in children. V lost 1 base to trimming and J lost 9 bases; unmatched junction nucleotides: 7. The CDR3 runs to 15 residues. In germline, CDR1 is LNHNV, CDR2 YYDKDF (reference sequence). Unique molecular identifiers were used to barcode this TCRbeta library. Using its own MiXCR run on the PCR reads, TCRdb lists one record per CDR3 protein. This sample has some 500,000 distinct CDR3 sequences, with approximately 30% found just once. Specimen: PBMCs from the stem cell graft donor, collected from the stem cell graft. This sequence was found in a human donor who donated a stem cell graft to a child with aplastic anemia. The J gene is TRBJ2-1, the V gene TRBV15, with TRBD1 matching over 9 bases. DNA of the CDR3: TGTGCCACCAGCAGAGCTACAGGGGGCTTCTTTGAGCAGTTCTTC. It encodes CATSRATGGFFEQFF.